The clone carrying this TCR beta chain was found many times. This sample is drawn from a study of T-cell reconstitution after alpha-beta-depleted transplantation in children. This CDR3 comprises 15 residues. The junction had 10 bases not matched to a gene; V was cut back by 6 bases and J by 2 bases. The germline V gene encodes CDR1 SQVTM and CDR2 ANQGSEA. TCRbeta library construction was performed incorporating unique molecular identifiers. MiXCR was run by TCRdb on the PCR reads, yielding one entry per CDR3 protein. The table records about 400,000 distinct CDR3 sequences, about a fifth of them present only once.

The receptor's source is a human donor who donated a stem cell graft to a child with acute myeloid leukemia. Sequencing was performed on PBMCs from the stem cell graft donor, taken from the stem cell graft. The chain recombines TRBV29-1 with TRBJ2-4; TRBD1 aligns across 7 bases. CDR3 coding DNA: TGCAGCGTCCACAGGGGTCTCGGGTCCAAAAACATTCAGTACTTC. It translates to CSVHRGLGSKNIQYF.